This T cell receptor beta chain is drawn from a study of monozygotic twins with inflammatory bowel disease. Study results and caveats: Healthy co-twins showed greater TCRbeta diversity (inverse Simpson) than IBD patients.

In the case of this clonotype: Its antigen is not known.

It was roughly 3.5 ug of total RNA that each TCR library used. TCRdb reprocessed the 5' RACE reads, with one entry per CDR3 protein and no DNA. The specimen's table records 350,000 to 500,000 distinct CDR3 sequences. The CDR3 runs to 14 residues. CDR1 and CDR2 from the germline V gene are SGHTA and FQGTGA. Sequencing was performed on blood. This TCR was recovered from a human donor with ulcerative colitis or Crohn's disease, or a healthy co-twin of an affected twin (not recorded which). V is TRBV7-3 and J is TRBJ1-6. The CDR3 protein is CASSLGTKGSPLHF. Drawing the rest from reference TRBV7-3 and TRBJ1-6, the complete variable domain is GAGVSQTPSNKVTEKGKYVELRCDPISGHTALYWYRQSLGQGPEFLIYFQGTGAADDSGLPNDRFFAVRPEGSVSTLKIQRTERGDSAVYLCASSLGTKGSPLHFGNGTRLTVT.